One sample yielded the 26 T cell receptor beta chains listed below, sequenced in a study of post-analysis software for immune sequencing data (dated by TCRdb to 2014 to 2015). Study-wide conclusions, independent of this receptor: A handful of TRBV segments, including TRBV5-6, TRBV5-1 and TRBV20-1, were significantly more frequent in patients than controls.

Their cognate antigens are unknown. The protocol used for the library was PCR. The sequencer listed for this sample is Illumina HiSeq 2500. Unique molecular identifiers were incorporated into TCR beta cDNA libraries to reduce PCR and sequencing biases. Clones were called with MiXCR by TCRdb after fastp trimmed the public reads at Q25, and only in-frame beta chains were retained. For every CDR3 protein sequence, its rows merge into one entry that carries the most common genes and DNA. Here the sample has 600,000 to 700,000 distinct CDR3 sequences; approximately 59% occur a single time. About 10% of the sample rests with the top ten. Sequencing input: blood. Receptor source: a girl aged 2 to 9 with multiple sclerosis.

The sample holds a few counts of this clonotype. The J gene is TRBJ2-7, the V gene TRBV20-1, with D unclear. V was pared by 4 bases and J by 5 bases, with 18 bases between. The CDR3 runs 14 residues. Germline CDR1 is DFQATT and CDR2 is SNEGSKA (reference sequence). The CDR3 coding sequence is TGCAGTGCTATAGGGTCCCGTCCGGGCCACGAGCAGTACTTC. Encoded protein: CSAIGSRPGHEQYF.

The gene calls are TRBV24-1 and TRBJ2-3; D unclear. This CDR3 spans 13 amino acids. Germline CDR1 reads KGHDR; CDR2 reads SFDVKD. Trimming cost V 4 bases and J 2 bases, with 6 bases left between them. The CDR3 is CATSDPPTDTQYF. The CDR3 DNA is TGTGCCACCAGTGACCCCCCCACAGATACGCAGTATTTT.

This clonotype was counted a few times. The chain employs TRBV7-2 and TRBJ1-1; no clear D. The CDR3 has 15 amino acids. V dropped 6 bases and J dropped 3 bases, with 17 bases sitting between them. CDR1 is SGHTA, CDR2 FQGNSA, per germline. CDR3 residues: CASRAGPRRDTEAFF. The CDR3 DNA follows: TGTGCCAGCAGGGCCGGGCCGCGGAGAGACACTGAAGCTTTCTTT.

This chain joins TRBV5-6 and TRBJ1-2; weak D call: TRBD1 (6 bases). Trimming shortened V by 0 bases and J by 8 bases, and 14 bases separated the two germline ends. The CDR3 is 14 residues long. Germline-derived CDR1 and CDR2 are SGHDT and YYEEEE. The chain's CDR3 is CASSLVPGAEGYTF. CDR3 in DNA: TGTGCCAGCAGCTTGGTTCCGGGGGCGGAAGGCTACACCTTC.

V gene TRBV10-2 combines with J gene TRBJ2-5; 8 nucleotides align to TRBD2. The germline V gene encodes CDR1 WSHSY and CDR2 SAAADI. This CDR3 has 16 amino acids. Trimming cost V 4 bases and J 5 bases; bases outside gene matches: 12. As DNA, the CDR3 is TGCGCCAGCAGTGCAAGCGGGGGATTCCTGCGGGAGACCCAGTACTTC. Its translation: CASSASGGFLRETQYF.

This chain connects TRBV11-2 to TRBJ2-1; unclear D gene. The CDR3 runs 14 residues. The V gene's germline CDR1 is SGHAT and CDR2 FQNNGV. Trimming removed 4 bases from V and 4 bases from J, with 11 bases in between. CDR3 residues: CASSSVDRYNEQFF. In DNA form, the CDR3 reads TGTGCCAGCAGCTCAGTAGATAGATACAATGAGCAGTTCTTC.

The chain has TRBV4-1 and TRBJ2-5; D gene uncertain. V lost 1 base, J lost 3 bases, and 6 bases lay in between. From germline, CDR1 is MGHRA and CDR2 YSYEKL. This CDR3 has 13 residues. CDR3 sequence reads: CASSQVSEETQYF. DNA for the CDR3: TGCGCCAGCAGCCAAGTTTCAGAAGAGACCCAGTACTTC.

The gene calls are TRBV24-1 and TRBJ2-3; perhaps TRBD2 as D (5 bases). The germline CDR1 and CDR2 sequences are KGHDR and SFDVKD. Trimming removed 0 bases from V and 10 bases from J, with 13 bases in between. This CDR3 spans 14 amino acids. CDR3 nucleotide sequence: TGTGCCACCAGTGATTTGCCCTTAGAGGGTCCGCAGTATTTT. Its translation is CATSDLPLEGPQYF.

The V call is TRBV29-1, the J call TRBJ1-2; D is perhaps TRBD1 (5 bases). Germline CDR1 reads SQVTM; CDR2 reads ANQGSEA. The CDR3 loop spans 11 amino acids. V gave up 5 bases and J gave up 4 bases, with 8 bases separating them. DNA of the CDR3: TGCAGCGTTCAGGGAGCCTATGGCTACACCTTC. Protein product: CSVQGAYGYTF.

The rearrangement links TRBV6-6 to TRBJ2-3; 9 positions agree with TRBD2. J lost 0 bases, V lost 5 bases, and 6 bases had no gene match. In germline, CDR1 is MNHNY, CDR2 SVGAGI (reference sequence). This CDR3 is 16 amino acids long. The CDR3 sequence: CASSPQSGRSTDTQYF. CDR3 nucleotides: TGTGCCAGCAGTCCCCAGAGCGGGAGGAGCACAGATACGCAGTATTTT.

The chain has TRBV20-1 and TRBJ2-5; possibly TRBD1 for D (5 bases). This CDR3 has 15 amino acids. V dropped 0 bases and J dropped 3 bases, with 14 bases sitting between them. CDR1 is DFQATT and CDR2 is SNEGSKA in the germline V gene (reference sequence). CDR3 sequence: CSARERQPTEETQYF. CDR3 DNA: TGCAGTGCTAGAGAAAGGCAGCCGACAGAAGAGACCCAGTACTTC.

V is TRBV10-3 and J is TRBJ2-3; D possibly uses TRBD1 or TRBD2 (5 bases each). The germline V gene encodes CDR1 ENHRY and CDR2 SYGVKD. Deletions cut 2 bases from V and 0 bases from J, with 15 bases between. The CDR3 is 17 amino acids. The CDR3 loop is CAISEGGPGTSTDTQYF. The CDR3 bases are TGTGCCATCAGTGAGGGGGGACCCGGAACTAGCACAGATACGCAGTATTTT.

This clonotype has more than one count but fewer than ten. This sequence joins TRBV20-1 and TRBJ1-2; perhaps TRBD1 as D (6 bases). V lost 5 bases, J lost 6 bases, and 16 bases lay in between. Germline lookup yields CDR1 DFQATT and CDR2 SNEGSKA (reference sequence). The CDR3 is 13 amino acids. CDR3 sequence: CSAPVSTGDGYTF. The CDR3 nucleotides are TGCAGTGCTCCCGTATCGACAGGAGATGGCTACACCTTC.

The chain uses TRBV5-6 and TRBJ2-7; D uncertain. The CDR3 has 16 amino acids. CDR1 is SGHDT, CDR2 YYEEEE, per germline. Trimming removed 0 bases at V and 0 bases at J, with 13 bases between. The CDR3 DNA sequence: TGTGCCAGCAGCTTGGATTTGGGTGTCAGCTCCTACGAGCAGTACTTC. It codes for CASSLDLGVSSYEQYF. Variable domain in full (rest from reference TRBV5-6 and TRBJ2-7): DAGVTQSPTHLIKTRGQQVTLRCSPKSGHDTVSWYQQALGQGPQFIFQYYEEEERQRGNFPDRFSGHQFPNYSSELNVNALLLGDSALYLCASSLDLGVSSYEQYFGPGTRLTVT.

The gene calls are TRBV6-5 and TRBJ2-5; D gene unclear. From germline, CDR1 is MNHEY and CDR2 SVGAGI. The CDR3 loop spans 15 amino acids. Between the trimmed V and J ends, which lost 6 bases and 5 bases, there was a span of 19 bases. CDR3 nucleotide sequence: TGTGCCAGCAGCCCCCTCAGTCTTGTTGGGGAGACCCAGTACTTC. Residues: CASSPLSLVGETQYF.

The chain uses TRBV10-3 and TRBJ2-2; D is undetermined. V lost 2 bases, J lost 6 bases, and 10 bases lay in between. This CDR3 is 14 amino acids long. Germline V gene sequence: CDR1 ENHRY, CDR2 SYGVKD. CDR3 in DNA: TGTGCCATCAGTGAGGCTACCAATCCCGGGGAGCTGTTTTTT. It is translated as CAISEATNPGELFF.

V usage is TRBV18 and J usage is TRBJ2-3; 7 nucleotides align to TRBD2. The CDR3 length is 15 residues. V lost 2 bases to trimming and J lost 4 bases; unmatched junction nucleotides: 6. Germline V gives CDR1 KGHSH, CDR2 LQKENI. CDR3 protein: CASSPFAGVPDTQYF. The CDR3 DNA is TGTGCCAGCTCACCATTTGCGGGGGTTCCAGATACGCAGTATTTT.

The V gene is TRBV6-6, the J gene TRBJ2-3, with a possible D match to TRBD1 (9 bases). There are 15 residues in the CDR3. The ends were cut back, 7 bases at V and 3 bases at J, with 17 bases in the middle. Germline lookup yields CDR1 MNHNY and CDR2 SVGAGI (reference sequence). The CDR3 is CASIAGTGSTDTQYF. The CDR3 DNA reads TGTGCCAGCATAGCGGGGACAGGGTCGACAGATACGCAGTATTTT.

This clonotype appeared a few times. The V and J genes are TRBV6-6 and TRBJ1-1, with D perhaps matching TRBD1 (6 bases). This CDR3 has 13 residues. The V gene lost 6 bases and the J gene lost 3 bases, with 11 bases spanning the gap. CDR1 is MNHNY, CDR2 SVGAGI, per germline (reference sequence). The CDR3 loop reads CASSYKGDTEAFF. The CDR3 DNA reads as TGTGCCAGCAGCTACAAGGGGGACACTGAAGCTTTCTTT.

The rearrangement uses TRBV4-2 and TRBJ1-4; TRBD1 matches 12 bases. Losses at the gene ends were 4 bases for V and 7 bases for J; bases not matched to a gene: 4. This CDR3 comprises 15 residues. Germline V gene sequence: CDR1 LGHNA, CDR2 YNFKEQ. This chain's CDR3 is CASSPGQGASEKLFF. CDR3 in DNA: TGTGCCAGCAGCCCGGGACAGGGGGCGAGTGAAAAACTGTTTTTT.

J is TRBJ2-5 and V is TRBV7-9, with a tentative D call TRBD2 (6 bases). The germline V and J ends were trimmed by 3 bases and 5 bases, with 19 bases remaining between them. The CDR3 is 16 amino acids. CDR1 SEHNR and CDR2 FQNEAQ come from the germline V gene (reference sequence). CDR3 residues: CASSFFGRESGETQYF. As DNA, the CDR3 is TGTGCCAGCAGCTTTTTCGGGAGAGAGTCTGGGGAGACCCAGTACTTC.

The chain has TRBV7-2 and TRBJ2-7; 9 bases fit TRBD1. The junction had 7 bases not matched to a gene; V was cut back by 2 bases and J by 5 bases. Looked up from germline, CDR1 is SGHTA and CDR2 is FQGNSA. This CDR3 has 15 amino acids. CDR3 sequence reads: CASSLWDREFDEQYF. As DNA, the CDR3 is TGTGCCAGCAGCTTATGGGACAGGGAGTTTGACGAGCAGTACTTC.

The chain has TRBV13 and TRBJ2-5; D ambiguous. The CDR3 covers 15 residues. Trimming took off 1 base at V and 1 base at J, with 10 bases between the two ends. Germline assignment: CDR1 PRHDT and CDR2 FYEKMQ (reference sequence). CDR3 in DNA: TGTGCCAGCAGCTTAGAGATATCACCCCAAGAGACCCAGTACTTC. Its translation is CASSLEISPQETQYF. The whole variable domain, remainder taken from reference TRBV13 and TRBJ2-5, is AAGVIQSPRHLIKEKRETATLKCYPIPRHDTVYWYQQGPGQDPQFLISFYEKMQSDKGSIPDRFSAQQFSDYHSELNMSSLELGDSALYFCASSLEISPQETQYFGPGTRLLVL.

V is TRBV15 and J is TRBJ2-5, with TRBD1 as a possible D gene (6 bases). Germline CDR1 reads LNHNV; CDR2 reads YYDKDF (reference sequence). V lost 3 bases, J lost 2 bases, and 16 bases lay in between. The CDR3 has 16 amino acids. The CDR3 protein is CATSRDNRALQETQYF. The CDR3 region has the DNA TGTGCCACCAGCAGGGATAACAGGGCCCTTCAAGAGACCCAGTACTTC.

In this sample, this clonotype turned up a few times. This chain uses TRBV4-3 with TRBJ2-1; 10 positions match TRBD1. The CDR3 has 16 residues. Germline V lookup: CDR1 LGHNA, CDR2 YSLEER. Germline trimming cut 0 bases from V and 5 bases from J; bases unmatched to any gene: 4. CDR3 in DNA: TGCGCCAGCAGCCAAGAGTGGGACAGGGGAAACAATGAGCAGTTCTTC. Translated: CASSQEWDRGNNEQFF.

This chain joins TRBV10-3 and TRBJ2-1, with 8 bases that match TRBD2. The CDR3 has 15 amino acids. V shed 4 bases and J 4 bases; nucleotides not matched to a gene: 6. Germline V lookup: CDR1 ENHRY, CDR2 SYGVKD. This chain's CDR3 is CAISAGLAGYNEQFF. The CDR3, as DNA: TGTGCCATCAGTGCGGGGCTAGCGGGTTACAATGAGCAGTTCTTC.